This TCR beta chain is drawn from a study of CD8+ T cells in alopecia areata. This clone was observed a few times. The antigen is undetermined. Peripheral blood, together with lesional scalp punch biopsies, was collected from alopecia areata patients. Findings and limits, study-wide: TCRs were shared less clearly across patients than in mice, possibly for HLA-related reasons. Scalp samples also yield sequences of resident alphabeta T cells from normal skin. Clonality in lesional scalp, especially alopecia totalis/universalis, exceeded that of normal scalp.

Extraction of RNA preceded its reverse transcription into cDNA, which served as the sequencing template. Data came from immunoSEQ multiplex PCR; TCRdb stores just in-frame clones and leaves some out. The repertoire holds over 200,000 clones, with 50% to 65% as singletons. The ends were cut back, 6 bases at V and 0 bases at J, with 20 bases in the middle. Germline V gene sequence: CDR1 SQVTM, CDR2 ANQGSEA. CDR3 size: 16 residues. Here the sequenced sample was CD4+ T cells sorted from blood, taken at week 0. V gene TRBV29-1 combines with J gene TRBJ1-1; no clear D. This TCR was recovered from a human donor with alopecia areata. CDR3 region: CSVSPWPSSLNTEAFF. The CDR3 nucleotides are TGCAGCGTGTCTCCCTGGCCCTCGTCCTTGAACACTGAAGCTTTCTTT.